Sequencing of this T cell receptor (beta chain) was carried out in a study of graft-versus-host responses after intestinal transplantation. This clone is a singleton in its sample. V shed 3 bases and J shed 2 bases, with 11 bases lying between them. The CDR3 has 15 residues. Germline CDR1 and CDR2: MNHEY and SVGAGI. The data were produced by immunoSEQ multiplex PCR, yet TCRdb's version contains in-frame clones alone and is incomplete. Of approximately 9,600 clones in the sample, 80% to 95% were seen once. The rearrangement links TRBV6-5 to TRBJ1-3; tentative D call: TRBD1 (5 bases). This receptor was taken from a human patient who received an intestinal transplant, so some T cells may come from the graft donor. The sample here was PBMCs, taken roughly 6 weeks after intestinal transplantation. CDR3 loop: CASSYSQGTGNTIYF. In DNA form, the CDR3 reads TGTGCCAGCAGTTATTCCCAGGGAACTGGAAACACCATATATTTT.